This T cell receptor (beta chain) was captured in a study of OX40 agonist ivuxolimab in advanced cancers. In the study overall: Patients got intravenous ivuxolimab at 0.01 to 10 mg/kg every 2 weeks. Subjects had a mean age of about 65 years, with a range of roughly 20 to 79; almost 85% were male. It was permissible to have had prior anti-PD-1, anti-PD-L1 or anti-CTLA-4 therapy, and under 45% had some.

V lost 2 bases, J lost 0 bases, and 10 bases lay in between. The CDR3 length is 16 residues. CDR1 and CDR2 (germline): SGHNT, YENEEA. In regard to this clone: Its specificity is unknown.

Study-level findings and limits: Mean expanded clone counts were higher in CD8+ than CD4+ T cells.

Method: immunoSEQ multiplex PCR; TCRdb's copy keeps in-frame clones and lacks some. The sample shows about 84,000 clones, just over 90% of them seen only once. V and J are TRBV11-3 and TRBJ2-2; D is uncertain. The source was CD4+ or CD8+ T cells sorted from blood, collected in a trial of the OX40 agonist ivuxolimab. The TCR sequence derives from an adult with an advanced solid tumor such as melanoma, head and neck, liver or kidney cancer. The CDR3 here is CASSLTGPSNTGELFF. CDR3 nucleotide sequence: TGTGCCAGCAGCTTAACGGGCCCGTCGAACACCGGGGAGCTGTTTTTT.